The 7 T cell receptor beta chains below all came from one sample that was sequenced in a study of blood T cells in healthy people across ages. A second 7 to 11 cycle PCR used barcoded and J-beta primers. Using its own MiXCR run on the 5' RACE reads, TCRdb lists one record per CDR3 protein. The repertoire holds about 730,000 distinct CDR3 sequences, with roughly 45% as singletons. The sample taken for sequencing was blood. These TCRs come from a woman aged 55-70 years in good health.

This clonotype occurred once. The J gene is TRBJ1-5, the V gene TRBV20-1; 8 nucleotides line up with TRBD1. This CDR3 has 17 amino acids. V shed 5 bases, J shed 1 base, and the junction held 13 bases outside the gene matches. Per germline, CDR1 DFQATT and CDR2 SNEGSKA (reference sequence). The CDR3 spells CSASGQGLQLSNQPQHF. CDR3 bases: TGCAGTGCTTCTGGACAGGGCCTACAATTGAGCAATCAGCCCCAGCATTTT.

The chain carries TRBV5-1 and TRBJ1-2; 9 bases map to TRBD1. The ends lost 4 bases at V and 6 bases at J; junction bases unmatched: 4. Per the germline V gene, CDR1 is SGHRS and CDR2 is YFSETQ. The CDR3 length is 13 residues. The CDR3 region is CASSKTGGDGYTF. CDR3 sequence (DNA): TGCGCCAGCAGCAAAACAGGGGGCGATGGCTACACCTTC.

This clonotype was observed many times. The chain uses TRBV7-2 and TRBJ2-3, with D possibly being TRBD2 (7 bases). The CDR3 consists of 17 residues. Germline V lookup: CDR1 SGHTA, CDR2 FQGNSA. Trimming pared 1 base from V and 1 base from J, leaving 15 bases between. The DNA of the CDR3 is TGTGCCAGCAGCTTAGGTTGGGGAGGGGGGGGCACAGATACGCAGTATTTT. Its translation is CASSLGWGGGGTDTQYF.

This clonotype was picked up a small number of times. The junction departs from germline at one end; a sequencing error may be responsible. The chain carries TRBV29-1 and TRBJ1-1, with D uncertain. The length of the CDR3 is 13 residues. The germline gives CDR1 SQVTM, CDR2 ANQGSEA. DNA for the CDR3: TGCAGCGTTGATAACCCGGAGAACACTGGAGCTTTCTTT. Protein sequence: CSVDNPENTGAFF.

The rearrangement uses TRBV5-5 and TRBJ2-1; TRBD2 matches 10 bases. Trimming cost V 0 bases and J 8 bases; bases outside gene matches: 5. The CDR3 runs 15 residues. Germline CDR1 reads SGHKS; CDR2 reads YYEKEE (reference sequence). The CDR3 DNA sequence: TGTGCCAGCAGCTTGGTTAGCGGGAGGCTGGATGAGCAGTTCTTC. Protein: CASSLVSGRLDEQFF.

This clonotype was seen just once. Germline is not matched at one junction end, which may reflect a read error. The chain carries TRBV6-2 or TRBV6-3 and TRBJ2-7; tentatively, D is TRBD1 or TRBD2 (5 bases each). Germline CDR1 MNHEY, CDR2 SVGEGT. The CDR3 covers 14 residues. Written as DNA, the CDR3 is TGTGCCAGCAGCCCCGTTCGGGGCTCCTGCGAGCAGTACTTC. Its protein product is CASSPVRGSCEQYF.

The sample holds a few counts of this clonotype. The chain joins TRBV6-6 to TRBJ1-5; no reliable D call. The CDR3 loop spans 12 amino acids. The germline gives CDR1 MNHNY, CDR2 SVGAGI (reference sequence). The V and J ends lost 0 bases and 7 bases respectively, with 4 bases between them. CDR3 region: CASSYSRQPQHF. Written as DNA, the CDR3 is TGTGCCAGCAGTTACTCGAGGCAGCCCCAGCATTTT.